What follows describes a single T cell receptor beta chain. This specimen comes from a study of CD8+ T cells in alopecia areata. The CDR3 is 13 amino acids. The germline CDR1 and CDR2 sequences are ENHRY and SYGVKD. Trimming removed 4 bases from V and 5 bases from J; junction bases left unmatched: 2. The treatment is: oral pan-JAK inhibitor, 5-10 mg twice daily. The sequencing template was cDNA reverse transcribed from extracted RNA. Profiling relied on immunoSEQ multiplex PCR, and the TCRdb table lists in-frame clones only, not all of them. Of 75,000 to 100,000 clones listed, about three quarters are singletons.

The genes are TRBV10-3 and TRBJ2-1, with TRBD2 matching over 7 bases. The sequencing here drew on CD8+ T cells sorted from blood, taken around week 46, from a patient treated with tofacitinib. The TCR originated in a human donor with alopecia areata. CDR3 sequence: CAISGLADNEQFF. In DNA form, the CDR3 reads TGTGCCATCAGTGGGCTAGCGGACAATGAGCAGTTCTTC.